The rows below give T cell receptor beta chains drawn from one sample of a study of blood T cell repertoires in COVID-19. Sequencing used immunoSEQ multiplex PCR; TCRdb keeps in-frame clones, though not all of them. The sample holds around 450,000 clones, nearly 90% seen once. The source material was PBMCs or T cells enriched from blood (not recorded which). These receptors were obtained from a woman under 30 with acute COVID-19. The CDR3 runs from the conserved cysteine through the conserved F or W. A D gene is named only where the DNA matches it firmly. Where a row states a size, it is once, few, many or the class of an expanded clone; other rows omit it.

TRBV12-3/TRBV12-4	TRBJ2-5	.	.	CASSKQAQETQYF	TGTGCCAGCAGTAAACAGGCCCAAGAGACCCAGTACTTC
TRBV20-1	TRBJ1-5	.	few	CSASHRNSNQPQHF	TGCAGTGCTAGTCACAGGAATAGCAATCAGCCCCAGCATTTT
TRBV4-1	TRBJ2-7	.	.	CASSQAVGTAYEQYF	TGCGCCAGCAGCCAAGCCGTAGGAACAGCCTACGAGCAGTACTTC
TRBV7-3	TRBJ2-7	.	.	CASSLRGDRVYEQYF	TGTGCCAGCAGCTTGCGGGGGGACAGGGTCTACGAGCAGTACTTC
TRBV28	TRBJ1-5	.	.	CASSFIEYSNQPQHF	TGTGCCAGCAGTTTCATTGAGTATAGCAATCAGCCCCAGCATTTT
TRBV23-1	TRBJ2-5	.	.	CARYSRGKETQYF	TGCGCCAGGTATTCCCGGGGTAAGGAGACCCAGTACTTC
TRBV4-2	TRBJ2-3	.	.	CASSQARATDTQYF	TGTGCCAGCAGCCAAGCCAGGGCCACAGATACGCAGTATTTT
TRBV21-1	TRBJ2-7	.	.	CASTPTGYEQYF	TGTGCCAGCACTCCGACGGGCTACGAGCAGTACTTC
TRBV29-1	TRBJ1-2	TRBD1	.	CSGDAGGGYTF	TGCAGCGGCGATGCAGGGGGGGGCTACACCTTC
TRBV7-9	TRBJ2-7	.	.	CASSSGTPSYEQYF	TGTGCCAGCAGCTCCGGGACTCCCTCCTACGAGCAGTACTTC
TRBV28	TRBJ1-4	TRBD1	.	CASWQGVVTNEKLFF	TGTGCCAGCTGGCAGGGGGTGGTGACTAATGAAAAACTGTTTTTT
TRBV25-1	TRBJ2-3	TRBD2	.	CASRLAGGDTQYF	TGTGCCAGCAGGCTAGCGGGAGGAGATACGCAGTATTTT
TRBV19	TRBJ2-3	TRBD1	.	CASSSRGLADTQYF	TGTGCCAGTAGTAGCAGGGGGCTCGCAGATACGCAGTATTTT
TRBV7-6	TRBJ2-7	.	.	CASSSRGDEQYF	TGTGCCAGCAGCTCCAGGGGGGACGAGCAGTACTTC
TRBV28	TRBJ2-7	.	.	CASSFLVGGRYEQYF	TGTGCCAGCAGTTTTCTAGTTGGTGGGAGGTACGAGCAGTACTTC
TRBV28	TRBJ1-1	TRBD1	.	CASSGLGALGGSRTEAFF	TGTGCCAGCAGCGGACTTGGGGCCCTAGGGGGCTCGCGGACTGAAGCTTTCTTT
TRBV24-1	TRBJ2-6	.	.	CATSDSSGANVLTF	TGTGCCACCAGTGATTCTTCTGGGGCCAACGTCCTGACTTTC
TRBV19	TRBJ1-1	.	.	CASSSRERGFF	TGTGCCAGTAGCTCCCGGGAGAGGGGTTTCTTT
TRBV10-2	TRBJ1-4	.	.	CASSGGVGEKLFF	TGCGCCAGCAGTGGGGGAGTCGGTGAAAAACTGTTTTTT
TRBV11-2	TRBJ1-1	.	.	CASSQGGLATEAFF	TGTGCCAGCAGCCAGGGAGGGCTCGCCACTGAAGCTTTCTTT
TRBV4-2	TRBJ1-4	.	.	CASSQGSGGAGGKLFF	TGTGCCAGCAGCCAAGGCTCTGGGGGGGCTGGCGGGAAACTGTTTTTT
TRBV7-9	TRBJ2-1	TRBD2	.	CASSLRGTRGDVEQFF	TGTGCCAGCAGCCTAAGGGGGACTAGAGGAGACGTTGAGCAGTTCTTC
TRBV11-1	TRBJ2-2	TRBD2	.	CASSYPGLGNTGELFF	TGTGCCAGCAGCTACCCCGGACTAGGGAACACCGGGGAGCTGTTTTTT
TRBV20-1	TRBJ2-3	.	.	CSAYTDTQYF	TGCAGTGCTTACACAGATACGCAGTATTTT
TRBV12-5	TRBJ1-4	.	.	CASGLYGGKLFF	TGTGCTAGTGGTTTGTACGGGGGTAAACTGTTTTTT
TRBV9	TRBJ1-2	.	.	CASSVGPGVDYGYTF	TGTGCCAGCAGCGTTGGGCCCGGGGTAGACTATGGCTACACCTTC
TRBV7-2	TRBJ2-3	.	.	CASSLALIVPSTDTQYF	TGTGCCAGCAGCTTAGCTCTTATCGTCCCGAGCACAGATACGCAGTATTTT
TRBV10-3	TRBJ1-1	.	.	CAISEGQEGSTEAFF	TGTGCCATCAGTGAAGGGCAGGAAGGGAGCACTGAAGCTTTCTTT
TRBV13	TRBJ2-5	.	.	CASSLGLGGQETQYF	TGTGCCAGCAGCTTAGGCTTGGGGGGACAAGAGACCCAGTACTTC
TRBV9	TRBJ1-6	TRBD1	.	CASSVRTGASGSPLHF	TGTGCCAGCAGCGTGAGGACAGGGGCCTCCGGTTCACCCCTCCACTTT
TRBV27	TRBJ1-1	.	once	CASSTGQINTEAFF	TGTGCCAGCAGTACGGGACAAATTAACACTGAAGCTTTCTTT
TRBV7-7	TRBJ2-2	TRBD2	.	CASSPGTSPNTGELFF	TGTGCTAGCAGCCCAGGGACTAGCCCGAACACCGGGGAGCTGTTTTTT
TRBV27	TRBJ1-5	TRBD1	.	CASAQYRGPYSNQPQHF	TGTGCCAGCGCGCAGTACAGGGGGCCTTATAGCAATCAGCCCCAGCATTTT
TRBV9	TRBJ2-7	TRBD1	.	CASSVGTGAEQYF	TGTGCCAGCAGCGTAGGGACAGGGGCAGAGCAGTACTTC
TRBV5-1	TRBJ2-1	TRBD1	.	CASSPGTGLTYNEQFF	TGCGCCAGCAGCCCAGGGACAGGTTTGACCTACAATGAGCAGTTCTTC
TRBV19	TRBJ2-2	.	.	CASSIGGKGRLNTGELFF	TGTGCCAGTAGTATCGGCGGGAAGGGACGGCTGAACACCGGGGAGCTGTTTTTT
TRBV14	TRBJ2-2	TRBD1	.	CASSRQGSTGELFF	TGTGCCAGCAGCCGACAGGGGAGCACCGGGGAGCTGTTTTTT
TRBV10-2	TRBJ1-1	.	few	CATHPVEGGTEAFF	TGCGCCACCCACCCTGTGGAGGGGGGGACTGAAGCTTTCTTT
TRBV7-9	TRBJ1-1	.	.	CASSLSGLGRNTEAFF	TGTGCCAGCAGCTTATCAGGGTTAGGGCGGAACACTGAAGCTTTCTTT
TRBV3-1/TRBV3-2	TRBJ2-3	TRBD1	.	CASSQGGGNTDTQYF	TGTGCCAGCAGCCAAGGAGGGGGCAACACAGATACGCAGTATTTT
TRBV5-4	TRBJ1-2	TRBD1	.	CASSTRQGGQSQDAYTF	TGTGCCAGCAGCACCCGACAGGGGGGGCAAAGTCAGGATGCCTACACCTTC
TRBV3-1/TRBV3-2	TRBJ2-5	TRBD1	.	CASPDREETQYF	TGTGCCAGCCCGGACAGGGAAGAGACCCAGTACTTC
TRBV9	TRBJ2-3	TRBD2	.	CASSVGPSGLFTDTQYF	TGTGCCAGCAGCGTAGGCCCTAGCGGGCTGTTCACAGATACGCAGTATTTT
TRBV24-1	TRBJ2-1	TRBD1	.	CATRAGTGYNEQFF	TGTGCCACCCGGGCCGGGACAGGTTACAATGAGCAGTTCTTC
TRBV10-3	TRBJ1-2	.	.	CAISESESGRGYTF	TGTGCCATCAGTGAGTCAGAATCAGGGCGTGGCTACACCTTC
TRBV15	TRBJ2-1	TRBD2	.	CATSRDWASGRVAYNEQFF	TGTGCCACCAGCAGAGATTGGGCTAGCGGGAGGGTTGCCTACAATGAGCAGTTCTTC
TRBV6-5	TRBJ1-2	TRBD1	.	CASSPATGDYGYTF	TGTGCCAGCAGTCCCGCGACAGGGGACTATGGCTACACCTTC
TRBV5-1	TRBJ2-3	TRBD2	.	CASSLSGGGSDTQYF	TGCGCCAGCAGCTTGTCTGGGGGGGGATCAGATACGCAGTATTTT
TRBV19	TRBJ1-2	.	.	CASSIKEGGAVGYTF	TGTGCCAGTAGTATAAAGGAAGGAGGGGCAGTTGGCTACACCTTC
TRBV3-1/TRBV3-2	TRBJ2-7	TRBD1	few	CASSQDHPQGAQFWEQYF	TGTGCCAGCAGCCAAGATCACCCACAGGGGGCCCAGTTTTGGGAGCAGTACTTC
TRBV5-1	TRBJ1-2	.	.	CASSSAGPDGYTF	TGCGCCAGCAGCTCGGCGGGTCCCGATGGCTACACCTTC
TRBV5-5	TRBJ1-1	.	once	CASSWDTQNTEAFF	TGTGCCAGCAGCTGGGACACCCAGAACACTGAAGCTTTCTTT
TRBV18	TRBJ2-3	TRBD2	.	CASTTSGSITDTQYF	TGTGCCAGCACCACTAGCGGGAGTATCACAGATACGCAGTATTTT